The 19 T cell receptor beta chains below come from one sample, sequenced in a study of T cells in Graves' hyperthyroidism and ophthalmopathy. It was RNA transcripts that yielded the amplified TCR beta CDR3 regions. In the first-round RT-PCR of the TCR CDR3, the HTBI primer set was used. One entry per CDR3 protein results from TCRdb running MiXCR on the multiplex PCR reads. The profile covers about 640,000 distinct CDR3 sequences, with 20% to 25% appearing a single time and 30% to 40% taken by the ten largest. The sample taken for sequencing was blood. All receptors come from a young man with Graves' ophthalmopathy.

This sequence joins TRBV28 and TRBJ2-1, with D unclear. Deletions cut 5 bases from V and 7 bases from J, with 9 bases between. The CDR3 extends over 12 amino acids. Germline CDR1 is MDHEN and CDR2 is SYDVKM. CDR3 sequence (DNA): TGTGCCAGCAGTACAGATGGAAATGAGCAGTTCTTC. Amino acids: CASSTDGNEQFF.

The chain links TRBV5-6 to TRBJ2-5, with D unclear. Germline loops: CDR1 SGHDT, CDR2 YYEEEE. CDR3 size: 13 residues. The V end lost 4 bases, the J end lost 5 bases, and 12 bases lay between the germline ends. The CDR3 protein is CASSRAGWETQYF. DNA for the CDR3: TGTGCCAGCAGCCGGGCCGGGTGGGAGACCCAGTACTTC.

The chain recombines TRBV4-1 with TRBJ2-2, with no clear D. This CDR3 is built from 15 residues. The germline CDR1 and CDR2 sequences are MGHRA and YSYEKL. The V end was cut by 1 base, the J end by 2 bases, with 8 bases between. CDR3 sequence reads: CASSQVADNTGELFF. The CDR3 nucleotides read TGCGCCAGCAGCCAAGTGGCGGACAACACCGGGGAGCTGTTTTTT.

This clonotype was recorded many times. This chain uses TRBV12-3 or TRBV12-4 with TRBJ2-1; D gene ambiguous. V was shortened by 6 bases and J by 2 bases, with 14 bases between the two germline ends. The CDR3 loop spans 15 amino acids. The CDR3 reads CASSRKDPTYNEQFF. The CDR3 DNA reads TGTGCCAGCAGCAGAAAGGACCCCACCTACAATGAGCAGTTCTTC.

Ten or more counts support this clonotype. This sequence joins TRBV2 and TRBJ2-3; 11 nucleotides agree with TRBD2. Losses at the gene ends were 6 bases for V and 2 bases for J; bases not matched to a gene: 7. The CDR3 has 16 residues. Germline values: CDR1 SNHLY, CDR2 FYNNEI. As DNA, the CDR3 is TGTGCCAGCAGCGCACTAGCGGGAGAGGACACAGATACGCAGTATTTT. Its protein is CASSALAGEDTDTQYF.

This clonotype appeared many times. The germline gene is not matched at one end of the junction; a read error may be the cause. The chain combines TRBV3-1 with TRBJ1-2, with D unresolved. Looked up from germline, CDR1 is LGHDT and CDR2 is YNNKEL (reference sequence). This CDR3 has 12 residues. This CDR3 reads CASSQVPAGFAF. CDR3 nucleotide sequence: TGTGCCAGCAGCCAAGTCCCCGCCGGCTTCGCCTTC.

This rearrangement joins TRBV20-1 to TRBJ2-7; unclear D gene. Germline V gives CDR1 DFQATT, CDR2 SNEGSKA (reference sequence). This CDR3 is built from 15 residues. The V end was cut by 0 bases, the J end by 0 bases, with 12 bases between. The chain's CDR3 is CSARDRAGPSYEQYF. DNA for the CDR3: TGCAGTGCTAGAGATCGGGCCGGGCCCTCCTACGAGCAGTACTTC.

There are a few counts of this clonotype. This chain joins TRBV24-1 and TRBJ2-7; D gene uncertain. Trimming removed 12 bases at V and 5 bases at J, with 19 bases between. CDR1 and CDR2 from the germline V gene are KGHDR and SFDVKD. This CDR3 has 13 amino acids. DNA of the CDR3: TGTGCCTTCCCGAGCAGCCCCTCACACGAGCAGTACTTC. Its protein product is CAFPSSPSHEQYF.

The chain's CDR3 is CSAPGTGLDYGYTF. The DNA for the CDR3 is TGCAGTGCGCCCGGGACAGGCCTTGACTATGGCTACACCTTC. The chain links TRBV20-1 to TRBJ1-2, with 8 bases identical to TRBD1. CDR1 is DFQATT, CDR2 SNEGSKA, per germline (reference sequence). This CDR3 is 14 amino acids long. Losses at the gene ends were 6 bases for V and 3 bases for J; bases not matched to a gene: 9.

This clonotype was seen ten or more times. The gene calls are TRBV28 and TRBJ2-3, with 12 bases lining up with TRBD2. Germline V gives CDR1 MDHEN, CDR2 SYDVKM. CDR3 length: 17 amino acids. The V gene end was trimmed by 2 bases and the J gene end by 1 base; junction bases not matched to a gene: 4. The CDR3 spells CASSLDPSGRGTDTQYF. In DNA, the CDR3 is TGTGCCAGCAGTTTAGACCCTAGCGGGAGGGGCACAGATACGCAGTATTTT.

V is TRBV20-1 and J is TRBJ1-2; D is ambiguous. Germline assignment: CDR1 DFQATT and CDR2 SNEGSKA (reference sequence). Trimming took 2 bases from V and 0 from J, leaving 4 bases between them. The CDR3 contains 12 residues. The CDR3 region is CSARQTNYGYTF. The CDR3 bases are TGCAGTGCTAGACAGACTAACTATGGCTACACCTTC.

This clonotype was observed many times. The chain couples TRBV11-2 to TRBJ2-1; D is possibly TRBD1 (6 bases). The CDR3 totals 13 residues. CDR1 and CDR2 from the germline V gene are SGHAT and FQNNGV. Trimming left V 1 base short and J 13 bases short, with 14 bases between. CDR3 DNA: TGTGCCAGCAGCTTAGTCACAGGGAATCCTCAGTTCTTC. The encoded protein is CASSLVTGNPQFF.

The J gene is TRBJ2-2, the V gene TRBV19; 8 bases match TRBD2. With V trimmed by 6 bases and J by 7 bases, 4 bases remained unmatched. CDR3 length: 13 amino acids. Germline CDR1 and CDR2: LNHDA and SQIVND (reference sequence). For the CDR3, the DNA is TGTGCCAGTAGCGGGGGGGGCTTCGGGGAGCTGTTTTTT. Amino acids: CASSGGGFGELFF.

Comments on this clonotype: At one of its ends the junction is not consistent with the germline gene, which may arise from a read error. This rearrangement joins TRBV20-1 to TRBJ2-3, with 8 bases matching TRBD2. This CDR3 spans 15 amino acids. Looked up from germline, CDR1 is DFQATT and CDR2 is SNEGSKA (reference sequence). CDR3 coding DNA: TGCAGTGCTAGAACTAGCGGCCTTTACACAGATGCGCAGTATTTT. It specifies CSARTSGLYTDAQYF.

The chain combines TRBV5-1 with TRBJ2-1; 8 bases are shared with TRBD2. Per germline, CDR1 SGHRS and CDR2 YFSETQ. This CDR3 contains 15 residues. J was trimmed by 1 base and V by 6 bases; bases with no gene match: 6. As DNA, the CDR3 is TGCGCCAGCACCGAGCGGGAGACATCCTACAATGAGCAGTTCTTC. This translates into CASTERETSYNEQFF.

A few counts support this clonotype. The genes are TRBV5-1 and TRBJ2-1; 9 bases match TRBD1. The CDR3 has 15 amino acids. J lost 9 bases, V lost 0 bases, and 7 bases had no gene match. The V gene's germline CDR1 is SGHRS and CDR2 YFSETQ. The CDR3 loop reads CASSLGDRVYGEQFF. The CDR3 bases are TGCGCCAGCAGCTTGGGGGACAGGGTTTATGGTGAGCAGTTCTTC.

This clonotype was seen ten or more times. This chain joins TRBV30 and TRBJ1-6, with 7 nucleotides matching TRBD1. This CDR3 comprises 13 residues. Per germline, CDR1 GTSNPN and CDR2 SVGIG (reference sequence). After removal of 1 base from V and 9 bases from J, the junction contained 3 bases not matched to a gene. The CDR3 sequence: CAWSDNRGSPLHF. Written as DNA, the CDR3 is TGTGCCTGGAGTGACAACAGGGGTTCACCCCTCCACTTT.

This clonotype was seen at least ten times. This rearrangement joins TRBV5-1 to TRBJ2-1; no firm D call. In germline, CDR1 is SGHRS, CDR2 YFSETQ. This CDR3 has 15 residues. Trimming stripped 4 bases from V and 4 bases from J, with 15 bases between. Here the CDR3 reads CASSAAATTYNEQFF. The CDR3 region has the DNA TGCGCCAGCAGCGCCGCCGCTACAACTTACAATGAGCAGTTCTTC.

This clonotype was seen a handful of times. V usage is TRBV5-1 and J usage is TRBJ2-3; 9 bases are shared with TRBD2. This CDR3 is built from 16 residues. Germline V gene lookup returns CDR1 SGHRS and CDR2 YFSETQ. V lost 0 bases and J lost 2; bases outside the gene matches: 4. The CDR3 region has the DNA TGCGCCAGCAGCTTGGAGGCTAGCGGGAACACAGATACGCAGTATTTT. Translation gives CASSLEASGNTDTQYF.